Below, one TCR beta chain is given with its context. PCR amplification relied on 60 Vbeta primers (plus 13 Jbeta primers). Method: immunoSEQ multiplex PCR; TCRdb's copy keeps in-frame clones and lacks some. The sample has 200,000 to 250,000 clones; 70% to 90% are singletons. The sample belongs to a study of cytomegalovirus exposure and HLA in healthy donors. The CDR3 is made up of 15 amino acids. Germline CDR1 reads SGHRS; CDR2 reads YFSETQ. V was clipped by 7 bases and J by 2 bases; unmatched bases: 2. Sequencing input: PBMCs. This TCR came from a human donor in good health. This chain connects TRBV5-1 to TRBJ2-3, with TRBD2 matching over 15 bases. This chain's CDR3 is CASGLAGGITDTQYF. The CDR3 bases are TGCGCCAGCGGACTAGCGGGAGGGATCACAGATACGCAGTATTTT.